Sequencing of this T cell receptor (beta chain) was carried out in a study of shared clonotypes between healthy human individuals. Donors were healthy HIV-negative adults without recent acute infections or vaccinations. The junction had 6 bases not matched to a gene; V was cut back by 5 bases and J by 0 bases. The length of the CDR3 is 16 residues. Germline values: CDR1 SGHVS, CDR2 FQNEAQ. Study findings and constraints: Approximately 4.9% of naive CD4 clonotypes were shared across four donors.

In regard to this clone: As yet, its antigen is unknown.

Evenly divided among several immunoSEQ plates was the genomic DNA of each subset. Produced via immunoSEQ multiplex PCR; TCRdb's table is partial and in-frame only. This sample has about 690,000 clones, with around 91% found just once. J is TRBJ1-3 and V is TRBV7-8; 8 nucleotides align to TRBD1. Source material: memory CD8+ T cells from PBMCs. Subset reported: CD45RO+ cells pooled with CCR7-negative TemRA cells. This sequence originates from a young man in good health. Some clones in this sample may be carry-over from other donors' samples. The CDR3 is CASSPLDRASGNTIYF. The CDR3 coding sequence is TGTGCCAGCAGCCCCTTGGACAGGGCCTCTGGAAACACCATATATTTT.